This T cell receptor (beta chain) was identified during a study of shared clonotypes between healthy human individuals (dated by TCRdb to the early 2020s). At the level of the whole study: The cohort comprised a couple of women and a few men aged 18 to 49 years. Per donor, three plates each were used for CD4 naive and CD4 memory, two for CD8 naive, and one for CD8 memory. The study deeply sequenced blood TCR repertoires of several healthy adults to estimate repertoire size and the extent of clonotype sharing between individuals. Libraries were prepared and TCR repertoires were sequenced by different laboratories using diverse techniques, in order to increase sequencing depth and limit assay-specific biases. Between about 0.8 and 9.5 billion PBMCs per donor were obtained by leukapheresis. The paper as a whole reports these results and caveats: Even with the large sequencing depth, rarefaction of the sorted-subset datasets indicated that sequencing was incomplete. Sampling was restricted to blood, and TCR repertoires in tissue are likely to differ from TCR repertoires in blood. The genetic and exposure-history diversity represented was limited by the small number of donors. Higher generation probabilities were observed for clonotypes shared by all four sorted-subset donors than for non-shared clonotypes. Naive subsets generally had larger estimated clonotype richness than memory subsets did. Sharing across several donors was observed for around 4.8% of naive CD4, under 4% of naive CD8, 2% to 2.5% of memory CD4, and roughly 0.4% of memory CD8 clonotypes. Based on pairwise subsampling, the degree of clonotype sharing among donors was expected to be affected by sequencing depth.

Using the deep immunoSEQ assay, multiplex PCR amplified TCR CDR3 regions from genomic DNA. Extracted genomic DNA from each cell subset was spread evenly across all wells of several immunoSEQ 96-well plates, with each plate serving as a replicate. For sorted subsets, 150 to 250 ng genomic DNA, equal to 30,000 to 35,000 T cell genomes, was loaded into each replicate PCR. Purified libraries were measured with a Qubit 3.0 fluorometer, size-checked on a Bioanalyzer 2100, and measured again with the KAPA Library Quantification kit. Each immunoSEQ 96-well plate was sequenced on its own single-read 150-cycle Illumina NextSeq 550 flow cell. The original methods were these. Because only junctional sequences without quality scores were contained in the immunoSEQ output, filtering matching that applied to full-length reads could not be performed. To assign V/J genes and CDR3, sequences were annotated against IMGT germline references using PyIR, a Python wrapper for IgBLAST v1.9. Reads were removed for weak V/J assignments (E-value above 1e-6), missing CDR3, stop codons, out-of-frame junctions, or ambiguous translated residues. V3J clonotypes were defined as sequences sharing the same inferred V gene, J gene, and CDR3 amino acid sequence. To compute the percentage overlap between repertoires, the number of shared unique clonotypes was divided by the size of the smaller repertoire. Three approaches were used to assess repertoire richness: RTK rarefaction, the Chao1 estimator, and Recon v2.1 estimates of unobserved clonotypes. Generation probabilities were computed with OLGA for all TCRbeta clonotypes obtained by the gDNA method from four donors. The immuneACCESS repertoire file appears here via TCRdb, limited to in-frame rearrangements. These files lack a portion of the clones; in checked studies, under half of the deficit traces to unresolved V genes, and the cause of the others is not known. D and trimming come from the DNA, and the V and J calls and clone size come from that table. Present in this sample are 2,100,000 or so clones, about 94% of which were seen just once. In total, the top ten clones hold more than 0.1% of the sample.

Trimming costs V 7 bases and J 8 bases, and their ends lie 17 bases apart. The germline V gene (reference sequence) gives CDR1 as LNHDA and CDR2 as SQIVND. The CDR3 has 13 amino acids, counting the end cysteine and phenylalanine. The sequence is cut down to CDR3 DNA, 39 bases in frame from base 1. Healthy HIV-negative adults with no recently reported acute infections or vaccinations were included as donors. All donors were Caucasian adults living in Nashville, Tennessee, USA. CD4+ T cells were enriched by magnetic negative selection; naive cells were then positively selected on CD45RA, and the negative fraction formed the memory subset. Blood was collected by leukapheresis, and PBMCs were isolated by Ficoll-Histopaque density gradient centrifugation and then cryopreserved in liquid nitrogen vapor phase. Purity and quantity of every magnetically sorted T cell population were checked by analytical flow cytometry. Genomic DNA was isolated from each sorted fraction and quantified by UV absorbance on a Nanodrop 2000c.

Details on this clone: What antigen it recognizes has not been identified. Within one base of it there is no much larger clone, and no base qualities were kept.

The origin of this receptor is a man in his late teens or twenties in good health. The source material was naive CD4+ T cells sorted from blood. Sample cell subset or site, as interpreted from the label and publication: CD45RA+ positively selected. The chain was built from TRBV19 and TRBJ1-2; a tentative D match to TRBD1 spans 6 bases. The nucleotide sequence reads as follows: TGTGCCAGTACTCCGAGAGGGGGGTACGGCTACACCTTC. Protein translation: CASTPRGGYGYTF.